These 27 T cell receptor beta chains share one sample of origin, sequenced in a study of technical replicates of blood from a handful of donors (dated by TCRdb to about 2017). Libraries were built with the immunoSEQ multiplex PCR assay. Drawn from immuneACCESS, this table holds only the in-frame rearrangements with V and J called that TCRdb kept. Clones are partly lost; checked studies trace under half to an unresolved V gene and leave the rest unexplained. For this sample there are fewer than 85,000 clones; roughly 89% appear just once. The ten biggest clones cover 0.4% to 0.5% of the sample. The sequenced sample consisted of T cells isolated from PBMCs. All receptors come from a human donor in good health.

This sequence joins TRBV5-4 and TRBJ2-7; tentatively, D is TRBD2 (5 bases). V was cut by 2 bases and J by 0 bases, with 15 bases left in between. The CDR3 runs 16 residues. Germline V gene sequence: CDR1 SGHNT, CDR2 YYREEE (reference sequence). In DNA, the CDR3 is TGTGCCAGCAGCTTCCCATCGGACGGGAACTCCTACGAGCAGTACTTC. Encoded protein: CASSFPSDGNSYEQYF.

The chain couples TRBV6-6 to TRBJ1-2; maybe TRBD1 (6 bases). Germline lookup yields CDR1 MNHNY and CDR2 SVGAGI (reference sequence). The CDR3 has 14 residues. Trimming took off 6 bases at V and 4 bases at J, with 15 bases between the two ends. CDR3 DNA sequence: TGTGCCAGCAGACTAACAGGGCCCGTCTATGGCTACACCTTC. This gives the protein CASRLTGPVYGYTF.

The chain couples TRBV7-9 to TRBJ2-3; TRBD2 aligns across 8 bases. Trimming removed 2 bases from V and 0 bases from J; junction bases left unmatched: 7. The CDR3 is 17 amino acids. Germline V lookup: CDR1 SEHNR, CDR2 FQNEAQ (reference sequence). CDR3 sequence: CASSLIMASGSTDTQYF. The CDR3 nucleotides read TGTGCCAGCAGCTTAATTATGGCTAGCGGGAGCACAGATACGCAGTATTTT.

The rearrangement links TRBV6-1 to TRBJ2-3; 7 bases match TRBD2. CDR1 is MNHNS and CDR2 is SASEGT in the germline V gene. The CDR3 is 15 amino acids. Trimming at V came to 5 bases and at J to 4 bases, leaving 9 bases not matched to a gene. CDR3 nucleotide sequence: TGTGCCAGCAGTTTCGAGACTAGCTCTGCAGATACGCAGTATTTT. Its translation is CASSFETSSADTQYF.

This chain links TRBV5-1 with TRBJ2-6; TRBD1 might be the D (6 bases). CDR1 is SGHRS and CDR2 is YFSETQ in the germline V gene. Trimming stripped 1 base from V and 4 bases from J, with 9 bases between. The CDR3 consists of 15 residues. The CDR3 DNA sequence: TGCGCCAGCAGCTTGACAGGGTCGGGGGCCAACGTCCTGACTTTC. Amino acid sequence: CASSLTGSGANVLTF. The full variable domain, completed using reference TRBV5-1 and TRBJ2-6, is KAGVTQTPRYLIKTRGQQVTLSCSPISGHRSVSWYQQTPGQGLQFLFEYFSETQRNKGNFPGRFSGRQFSNSRSEMNVSTLELGDSALYLCASSLTGSGANVLTFGAGSRLTVL.

The V call is TRBV5-1, the J call TRBJ1-2; 9 bases map to TRBD1. Germline V lookup: CDR1 SGHRS, CDR2 YFSETQ. The CDR3 extends over 13 amino acids. With 4 bases clipped from V and 4 bases from J, the junction kept 2 bases outside the gene matches. In DNA, the CDR3 is TGCGCCAGCAGCGGGACAGGGATCTATGGCTACACCTTC. It specifies CASSGTGIYGYTF.

The rearrangement uses TRBV7-9 and TRBJ2-5, with 12 nucleotides matching TRBD2. The J segment lost 0 bases and the V segment lost 1 base, leaving 6 bases of the junction unmatched. Germline V gene data show CDR1 as SEHNR and CDR2 as FQNEAQ (reference sequence). There are 18 residues in the CDR3. The CDR3 DNA reads as TGTGCCAGCAGCTTAGGAACTAGCGGGAGGTCGTACCAAGAGACCCAGTACTTC. Protein: CASSLGTSGRSYQETQYF.

The chain links TRBV10-3 to TRBJ2-1; 8 bases agree with TRBD1. The V and J ends lost 6 bases and 10 bases, in that order; junction bases with no gene match: 5. Germline CDR1 ENHRY, CDR2 SYGVKD. The CDR3 extends over 12 amino acids. The CDR3 loop reads CAIRAGGEEQFF. Here the CDR3 DNA reads TGTGCCATCAGGGCAGGGGGCGAGGAGCAGTTCTTC.

The J gene is TRBJ1-1, the V gene TRBV7-8; D perhaps matches TRBD1 (5 bases). The CDR3 loop spans 15 amino acids. The ends were cut back, 3 bases at V and 5 bases at J, with 16 bases in the middle. Germline V lookup: CDR1 SGHVS, CDR2 FQNEAQ. The CDR3 spells CASSLAQGFGTEAFF. CDR3 in DNA: TGTGCCAGCAGCTTGGCGCAGGGTTTTGGGACTGAAGCTTTCTTT.

The CDR3 coding sequence is TGTGCCACCTCTGACGACAGGGGGGCCTATGGCTACACCTTC. This sequence encodes CATSDDRGAYGYTF. V gene TRBV6-1 combines with J gene TRBJ1-2; 9 bases map to TRBD1. Germline CDR1 MNHNS, CDR2 SASEGT. The CDR3 extends over 14 amino acids. V shed 10 bases and J 4 bases; nucleotides not matched to a gene: 10.

J is TRBJ2-1 and V is TRBV30; D is unresolved. Trimming left V 0 bases short and J 3 bases short, with 6 bases between. Germline V gives CDR1 GTSNPN, CDR2 SVGIG (reference sequence). This CDR3 region has 13 residues. CDR3: CAWSVHNYNEQFF. CDR3 nucleotide sequence: TGTGCCTGGAGTGTACACAACTACAATGAGCAGTTCTTC.

The chain employs TRBV7-6 and TRBJ2-1; 7 bases line up with TRBD1. The CDR3 extends over 13 amino acids. V trimming: 5 bases; J trimming: 6 bases; junction bases outside the gene matches: 4. Germline V gene sequence: CDR1 SGHVS, CDR2 FNYEAQ. CDR3 coding DNA: TGTGCCAGCAGCCTAGACAGGGTCAATGAGCAGTTCTTC. Amino acids: CASSLDRVNEQFF.

This clone was recorded once. This chain joins TRBV28 and TRBJ2-7; 10 bases line up with TRBD2. The germline CDR1 and CDR2 sequences are MDHEN and SYDVKM. J gave up 0 bases and V 10 bases, and 6 bases lay outside the gene matches. This CDR3 region has 14 residues. The CDR3 region has the DNA TGTGCCACACATAGCGGGAGGATCTCCTACGAGCAGTACTTC. The encoded protein is CATHSGRISYEQYF.

This chain joins TRBV9 and TRBJ1-2; 9 bases line up with TRBD1. The CDR3 length is 15 residues. Per germline, CDR1 SGDLS and CDR2 YYNGEE. Trimming at V came to 0 bases and at J to 5 bases, leaving 5 bases not matched to a gene. The CDR3 sequence: CASSVGGQGKYGYTF. As DNA, the CDR3 is TGTGCCAGCAGCGTAGGGGGACAGGGAAAATATGGCTACACCTTC.

This sequence joins TRBV30 and TRBJ1-2, with 7 bases matching TRBD1. This CDR3 spans 11 amino acids. V trimming: 7 bases; J trimming: 5 bases; junction bases outside the gene matches: 4. Germline-derived CDR1 and CDR2 are GTSNPN and SVGIG (reference sequence). The CDR3 reads CAYQGVYGYTF. The CDR3 DNA reads as TGTGCCTACCAGGGGGTTTATGGCTACACCTTC.

The rearrangement uses TRBV4-1 and TRBJ1-1, with 8 bases fitting TRBD1. This CDR3 is 15 amino acids long. V shed 4 bases, J shed 1 base, and the junction held 5 bases outside the gene matches. Germline CDR1 is MGHRA and CDR2 is YSYEKL. The CDR3 spells CASSPSGTGNTEAFF. The CDR3 DNA is TGCGCCAGCAGCCCGTCCGGGACAGGGAACACTGAAGCTTTCTTT.

This chain uses TRBV7-9 with TRBJ1-1; 8 nucleotides agree with TRBD1. Germline V lookup: CDR1 SEHNR, CDR2 FQNEAQ (reference sequence). The CDR3 runs 15 residues. J was trimmed by 7 bases and V by 1 base; bases with no gene match: 8. The CDR3 spells CASSLVIQGGGEAFF. CDR3 nucleotide sequence: TGTGCCAGCAGCTTAGTGATACAGGGGGGAGGTGAAGCTTTCTTT.

The chain employs TRBV30 and TRBJ1-5; D might be TRBD1 (5 bases). This CDR3 is built from 13 residues. Between the trimmed V and J ends, which lost 2 bases and 5 bases, there was a span of 10 bases. Germline V gene sequence: CDR1 GTSNPN, CDR2 SVGIG (reference sequence). CDR3 nucleotides: TGTGCCTGGAGTATAGGGGAATATCAGCCCCAGCATTTT. Residues: CAWSIGEYQPQHF.

The chain links TRBV9 to TRBJ2-2, with 9 bases matching TRBD2. Germline V gene sequence: CDR1 SGDLS, CDR2 YYNGEE. The CDR3 has 16 residues. Losses at the gene ends were 3 bases for V and 0 bases for J; bases not matched to a gene: 3. The CDR3 DNA reads as TGTGCCAGCAGCGCGAGACTAGCGGCGAACACCGGGGAGCTGTTTTTT. Residues: CASSARLAANTGELFF.

This clone was detected only once. The genes are TRBV7-9 and TRBJ1-3; 8 nucleotides match TRBD1. This CDR3 has 18 residues. Losses at the gene ends were 6 bases for V and 4 bases for J; bases not matched to a gene: 17. CDR1 and CDR2 from the germline V gene are SEHNR and FQNEAQ (reference sequence). CDR3 sequence reads: CASRLSWQGADLGNTIYF. The CDR3 DNA follows: TGTGCCAGCAGGCTAAGTTGGCAGGGGGCTGATCTCGGAAACACCATATATTTT.

This chain uses TRBV7-8 with TRBJ2-7; possibly TRBD1 for D (8 bases). V lost 4 bases and J 0 bases, leaving 25 bases between the germline ends. The CDR3 covers 19 residues. The V gene's germline CDR1 is SGHVS and CDR2 FQNEAQ. CDR3 sequence (DNA): TGTGCCAGCAGCTCGATTAAGGGAGGGCTCGGGACAGGCTCCTACGAGCAGTACTTC. Translating gives CASSSIKGGLGTGSYEQYF.

This chain uses TRBV2 with TRBJ2-1; tentatively, D is TRBD2 (6 bases). The germline gives CDR1 SNHLY, CDR2 FYNNEI. The CDR3 sequence is 15 residues long. Trimming shortened V by 5 bases and J by 0 bases, and 11 bases separated the two germline ends. DNA for the CDR3: TGTGCCAGCAGTTATAGCGGCAGCTCCTACAATGAGCAGTTCTTC. Amino acid sequence: CASSYSGSSYNEQFF.

The chain uses TRBV19 and TRBJ2-1; D is possibly TRBD2 (5 bases). CDR1 and CDR2 from the germline V gene are LNHDA and SQIVND (reference sequence). Deletions cut 4 bases from V and 4 bases from J, with 14 bases between. The CDR3 totals 15 residues. The DNA for the CDR3 is TGTGCCAGTAGTAGAGAGAGGGAGTTATACAATGAGCAGTTCTTC. Encoded protein: CASSRERELYNEQFF.

The rearrangement links TRBV5-1 to TRBJ2-7, with TRBD2 matching over 12 bases. V lost 4 bases, J lost 2 bases, and 7 bases stayed unmatched. Germline CDR1 reads SGHRS; CDR2 reads YFSETQ. The CDR3 spans 16 residues. The CDR3 nucleotides are TGCGCCAGCAGCCCAGGGACTAGCGGGTTTACCTACGAGCAGTACTTC. Translation gives CASSPGTSGFTYEQYF.

The chain recombines TRBV29-1 with TRBJ1-2; 8 nucleotides match TRBD1. V trimming: 1 base; J trimming: 5 bases; junction bases outside the gene matches: 12. Germline V gives CDR1 SQVTM, CDR2 ANQGSEA. The CDR3 runs 16 residues. CDR3 in DNA: TGCAGCGTTGAAGGGCTCCGGGACAGGAAACCATATGGCTACACCTTC. It yields the protein CSVEGLRDRKPYGYTF.

CDR3 loop: CASSSGWGVYGYTF. The CDR3 bases are TGTGCCAGCAGCTCCGGATGGGGGGTCTATGGCTACACCTTC. The J gene is TRBJ1-2, the V gene TRBV11-3, with D perhaps TRBD1 (5 bases). The V and J ends lost 4 bases and 4 bases respectively, with 13 bases between them. Germline loops: CDR1 SGHNT, CDR2 YENEEA. The CDR3 spans 14 residues.

The chain combines TRBV7-9 with TRBJ2-7; TRBD1 aligns across 9 bases. V shed 5 bases and J 3 bases; nucleotides not matched to a gene: 5. CDR1 and CDR2 from the germline V gene are SEHNR and FQNEAQ (reference sequence). This CDR3 is 14 amino acids long. Here the CDR3 reads CASSHGQGNYEQYF. CDR3 DNA sequence: TGTGCCAGCAGCCACGGACAGGGGAACTACGAGCAGTACTTC.